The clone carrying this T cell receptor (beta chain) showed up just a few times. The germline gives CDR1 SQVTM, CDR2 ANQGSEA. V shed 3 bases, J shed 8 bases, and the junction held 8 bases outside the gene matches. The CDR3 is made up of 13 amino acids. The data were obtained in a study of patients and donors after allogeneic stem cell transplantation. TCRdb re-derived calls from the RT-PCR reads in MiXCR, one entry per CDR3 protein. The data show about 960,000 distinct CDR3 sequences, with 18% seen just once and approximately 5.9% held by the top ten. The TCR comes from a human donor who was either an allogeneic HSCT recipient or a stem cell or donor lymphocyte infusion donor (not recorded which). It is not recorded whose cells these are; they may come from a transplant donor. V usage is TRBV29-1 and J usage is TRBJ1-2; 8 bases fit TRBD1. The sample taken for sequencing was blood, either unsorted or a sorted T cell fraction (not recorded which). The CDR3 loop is CSVDETGDRGYTF. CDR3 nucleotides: TGCAGCGTTGATGAGACAGGGGACAGGGGCTACACCTTC.